This TCR beta chain is drawn from a study of control samples from healthy donors and cancer patients. The method was immunoSEQ multiplex PCR; TCRdb's version includes in-frame clones alone and lacks a portion of them. The data contain over 150,000 clones, nearly 96% of them singletons. This CDR3 has 14 amino acids. The V and J ends lost 10 bases and 5 bases respectively, with 18 bases between them. Germline V gene lookup returns CDR1 MNHNS and CDR2 SASEGT. Sequences were obtained from blood. This chain links TRBV6-1 with TRBJ1-5, with D possibly matching TRBD1 (6 bases). This sequence was found in a woman aged 30 to 39 in good health. The CDR3 nucleotides read TGTGCCACCAGAGGGAAGGGGGTATATCAGCCCCAGCATTTT. Protein: CATRGKGVYQPQHF.